A single sample gave rise to the 25 T cell receptor beta chains below, sequenced in a study of blood T cell repertoires in COVID-19. The table came from immunoSEQ multiplex PCR; TCRdb's copy has only in-frame clones and leaves some out. The sample consists of under 170,000 clones, about 80% of them appearing once. Sequencing was carried out using peripheral blood. The receptors here all came from a man aged 65 to 79 with acute or convalescent COVID-19.

The chain recombines TRBV6-5 with TRBJ2-3; 7 bases align to TRBD2. This CDR3 has 15 residues. Germline assignment: CDR1 MNHEY and CDR2 SVGAGI. J lost 0 bases, V lost 6 bases, and 6 bases had no gene match. This CDR3 is CASRTSGTSTDTQYF. In nucleotides, the CDR3 is TGTGCCAGCAGAACAAGCGGGACTAGCACAGATACGCAGTATTTT.

This clone was recorded once. The V gene is TRBV5-1, the J gene TRBJ1-5, with 8 bases aligning to TRBD1. The length of the CDR3 is 16 residues. Germline trimming cut 0 bases from V and 4 bases from J; bases unmatched to any gene: 6. Germline CDR1 SGHRS, CDR2 YFSETQ. CDR3 DNA sequence: TGCGCCAGCAGCTTGGGGAGCACAGGGGGGAATCAGCCCCAGCATTTT. Protein sequence: CASSLGSTGGNQPQHF.

The V call is TRBV9, the J call TRBJ1-4; 9 bases line up with TRBD1. Germline CDR1 is SGDLS and CDR2 is YYNGEE. The J segment lost 7 bases and the V segment lost 4 bases, leaving 8 bases of the junction unmatched. This CDR3 has 15 amino acids. CDR3 DNA sequence: TGTGCCAGCAGCCCCCGGACAGGGGAGGGTGAAAAACTGTTTTTT. Amino acid sequence: CASSPRTGEGEKLFF. The whole variable domain, filled in from reference TRBV9 and TRBJ1-4, reads DSGVTQTPKHLITATGQRVTLRCSPRSGDLSVYWYQQSLDQGLQFLIQYYNGEERAKGNILERFSAQQFPDLHSELNLSSLELGDSALYFCASSPRTGEGEKLFFGSGTQLSVL.

The chain recombines TRBV9 with TRBJ2-2, with TRBD1 matching 7 bases. The CDR3 sequence is 15 residues long. Germline V lookup: CDR1 SGDLS, CDR2 YYNGEE. J gave up 6 bases and V 2 bases, and 7 bases lay outside the gene matches. CDR3 bases: TGTGCCAGCAGCGTTAGACAGGGATCCCCCGGGGAGCTGTTTTTT. Its protein product is CASSVRQGSPGELFF.

On this clone: Other DNA sequences in this sample translate to the same CDR3. The gene calls are TRBV19 and TRBJ2-7; 8 nucleotides agree with TRBD2. V was pared by 1 base and J by 2 bases, with 4 bases of the junction left unmatched. Germline loops: CDR1 LNHDA, CDR2 SQIVND (reference sequence). This CDR3 has 15 residues. This CDR3 is CASSIGGGTTYEQYF. The CDR3 bases are TGTGCCAGTAGTATAGGCGGGGGGACGACCTACGAGCAGTACTTC.

The CDR3 DNA reads TGTGCCAGCAGTTATTTCAGCGGGGGAAGCACAGATACGCAGTATTTT. Translation gives CASSYFSGGSTDTQYF. The chain employs TRBV6-4 and TRBJ2-3; 8 nucleotides match TRBD2. V lost 5 bases and J lost 0; bases outside the gene matches: 7. The CDR3 contains 16 residues. Looked up from germline, CDR1 is MRHNA and CDR2 is SNTAGT.

The rearrangement joins TRBV11-2 to TRBJ1-6, with D possibly matching TRBD1 (6 bases). The CDR3 extends over 15 amino acids. Germline V gene data show CDR1 as SGHAT and CDR2 as FQNNGV. Trimming took off 7 bases at V and 6 bases at J, with 16 bases between the two ends. The CDR3 nucleotides are TGTGCCAGCACCCTAACTGGGGGCAGTAATTCACCCCTCCACTTT. Translated, it gives CASTLTGGSNSPLHF.

The V gene is TRBV10-3, the J gene TRBJ1-2; TRBD1 might be the D (5 bases). The CDR3 runs 14 residues. Trimming removed 4 bases from V and 6 bases from J, with 15 bases in between. Germline CDR1 reads ENHRY; CDR2 reads SYGVKD. DNA of the CDR3: TGTGCCATCAGTGTTAATATGGGGCTTGATGGCTACACCTTC. It specifies CAISVNMGLDGYTF.

The J gene is TRBJ2-2, the V gene TRBV7-6, with 9 bases lining up with TRBD1. Germline V lookup: CDR1 SGHVS, CDR2 FNYEAQ. V lost 4 bases and J lost 4; bases outside the gene matches: 7. This CDR3 region has 16 residues. In DNA form, the CDR3 reads TGTGCCAGCAGCTCAAGGACAGGGGAGGGCACCGGGGAGCTGTTTTTT. Its protein is CASSSRTGEGTGELFF.

This chain's CDR3 is CATSRDLGPGGHEQYF. The CDR3 bases are TGTGCCACCAGCAGAGATTTAGGGCCAGGAGGCCACGAGCAGTACTTC. V and J are TRBV15 and TRBJ2-7; D is possibly TRBD2 (5 bases). V lost 0 bases and J lost 5, with 17 bases in between. Germline-derived CDR1 and CDR2 are LNHNV and YYDKDF (reference sequence). CDR3 length: 16 residues.

V is TRBV19 and J is TRBJ2-3, with 7 bases lining up with TRBD2. CDR1 LNHDA and CDR2 SQIVND come from the germline V gene (reference sequence). The CDR3 runs to 15 residues. Trimming cost V 7 bases and J 1 base; bases outside gene matches: 8. Written as DNA, the CDR3 is TGTGCCAGTACCCCGTTTAGCGGGCGCACAGATACGCAGTATTTT. Protein: CASTPFSGRTDTQYF.

This CDR3 reads CASSQGTNYNSPLHF. The CDR3 region has the DNA TGTGCCAGCTCCCAGGGGACCAATTATAATTCACCCCTCCACTTT. The chain joins TRBV18 to TRBJ1-6; D might be TRBD1 (6 bases). V gave up 6 bases and J gave up 4 bases, with 13 bases separating them. The CDR3 is 15 amino acids. Germline loops: CDR1 KGHSH, CDR2 LQKENI.

The V call is TRBV4-1, the J call TRBJ2-7; the match to TRBD1 covers 11 bases. J was trimmed by 2 bases and V by 1 base; bases with no gene match: 4. This CDR3 is 16 amino acids long. In germline, CDR1 is MGHRA, CDR2 YSYEKL. The CDR3 coding sequence is TGCGCCAGCAGCCAAGTCGCGGGACAGGGGGCCTACGAGCAGTACTTC. This codes for CASSQVAGQGAYEQYF.

This sequence joins TRBV5-6 and TRBJ2-5; D is perhaps TRBD2 (5 bases). The V gene's germline CDR1 is SGHDT and CDR2 YYEEEE. CDR3 length: 18 amino acids. V lost 0 bases and J 0 bases, leaving 18 bases between the germline ends. The CDR3 DNA reads as TGTGCCAGCAGCTTGGCCGAGCGGCCCCCGGGGTACCAAGAGACCCAGTACTTC. It encodes CASSLAERPPGYQETQYF.

The genes are TRBV5-1 and TRBJ2-2; maybe TRBD1 (5 bases). The CDR3 runs 15 residues. V was shortened by 5 bases and J by 4 bases, with 15 bases between the two germline ends. Germline loops: CDR1 SGHRS, CDR2 YFSETQ. In nucleotides, the CDR3 is TGCGCCAGCAGGACCCAACAGGAGATCACCGGGGAGCTGTTTTTT. It is translated as CASRTQQEITGELFF.

The chain is built from TRBV18 and TRBJ2-1; TRBD2 matches at 13 bases. J gave up 6 bases and V 3 bases, and 2 bases lay outside the gene matches. The CDR3 covers 15 residues. Germline CDR1 is KGHSH and CDR2 is LQKENI. CDR3 coding DNA: TGTGCCAGCTCACCTCGGACTAGCGGGAGCAATGAGCAGTTCTTC. Protein: CASSPRTSGSNEQFF.

J is TRBJ2-4 and V is TRBV27; a weak D match, TRBD2 (6 bases). V gave up 5 bases and J gave up 8 bases, with 13 bases separating them. Germline CDR1 and CDR2: MNHEY and SMNVEV (reference sequence). The CDR3 loop spans 13 amino acids. CDR3 residues: CASSLSPGDIQYF. In DNA form, the CDR3 reads TGTGCCAGCAGTCTCTCCCCGGGGGACATTCAGTACTTC.

This sequence joins TRBV11-3 and TRBJ2-1; the D is unclear. The CDR3 totals 15 residues. CDR1 is SGHNT, CDR2 YENEEA, per germline. Between the trimmed V and J ends, which lost 4 bases and 5 bases, there was a span of 15 bases. CDR3 nucleotides: TGTGCCAGCAGCTCCCAGACTCATCTGAACAATGAGCAGTTCTTC. As protein: CASSSQTHLNNEQFF.

This chain uses TRBV28 with TRBJ2-1; a possible D gene is TRBD1 (5 bases). V shed 2 bases and J shed 9 bases, with 11 bases lying between them. CDR3 length: 13 amino acids. Germline values: CDR1 MDHEN, CDR2 SYDVKM. CDR3 nucleotide sequence: TGTGCCAGCAGTTTAATGCAGGGCCTTGAGCAGTTCTTC. Its translation is CASSLMQGLEQFF.

The genes are TRBV27 and TRBJ1-2; the match to TRBD1 covers 8 bases. V was clipped by 5 bases and J by 4 bases; unmatched bases: 15. This CDR3 has 17 amino acids. Germline V gives CDR1 MNHEY, CDR2 SMNVEV (reference sequence). The CDR3 protein is CASSRNPGQGDGYGYTF. CDR3 nucleotides: TGTGCCAGCAGTCGTAACCCTGGACAGGGTGACGGCTATGGCTACACCTTC.

The gene calls are TRBV12-3 or TRBV12-4 and TRBJ1-1; D gene ambiguous. The CDR3 is 13 residues long. V was shortened by 10 bases and J by 4 bases, with 16 bases between the two germline ends. The CDR3 coding sequence is TGTGCCACCTCGCTTCTGGAGGGCACTGAAGCTTTCTTT. Protein: CATSLLEGTEAFF.

This sequence joins TRBV5-1 and TRBJ1-1; D unclear. The CDR3 consists of 14 residues. Per germline, CDR1 SGHRS and CDR2 YFSETQ. V lost 1 base, J lost 1 base, and 8 bases lay in between. The CDR3 DNA reads as TGCGCCAGCAGCTTGATGCGGGGGAACACTGAAGCTTTCTTT. It translates to CASSLMRGNTEAFF.

This chain joins TRBV2 and TRBJ2-5; 10 bases fit TRBD1. CDR3 length: 14 amino acids. Per the germline V gene, CDR1 is SNHLY and CDR2 is FYNNEI. Trimming took 6 bases from V and 2 from J; bases not matched to a gene: 3. In DNA form, the CDR3 reads TGTGCCAGCAGCAAGGACAGGGGGCAAGAGACCCAGTACTTC. This translates into CASSKDRGQETQYF.

The chain carries TRBV15 and TRBJ1-6; TRBD1 aligns across 8 bases. V lost 2 bases and J lost 6; bases outside the gene matches: 3. CDR1 and CDR2 from the germline V gene are LNHNV and YYDKDF (reference sequence). The CDR3 is made up of 15 amino acids. The CDR3 is CATSRTGGSNSPLHF. CDR3 nucleotides: TGTGCCACCAGCAGAACAGGGGGGTCTAATTCACCCCTCCACTTT.

This clone is a singleton in its sample. The rearrangement links TRBV29-1 to TRBJ1-1; D is possibly TRBD1 (5 bases). Germline lookup yields CDR1 SQVTM and CDR2 ANQGSEA. V gave up 5 bases and J gave up 2 bases, with 12 bases separating them. This CDR3 contains 13 residues. The CDR3 reads CSVSTGGNTEAFF. For the CDR3, the DNA is TGCAGCGTTTCGACGGGGGGTAACACTGAAGCTTTCTTT.